The 20 T cell receptor beta chains below were found in one sample sequenced in a study of T-cell memory formation after mild COVID-19 listed by TCRdb under 2021. The method was 5' RACE. The reads were generated on an Illumina NovaSeq 6000. TCRdb reworked the public reads: Q25 trimming with fastp, MiXCR clone assembly, productive beta chains retained. Every entry covers one CDR3 protein and lists the most common genes and DNA from its rows. The sample includes 150,000 to 200,000 distinct CDR3 sequences, with under 14% observed a single time. Roughly 3.8% of the sample lies in the top ten. The sequencing input was PBMCs or a T cell subset sorted from them (not recorded which). The origin of the receptors is a man between 18 and 29 years old who had mild COVID-19 (a few samples of this study predate the infection). The sample titles of this study are shuffled in the database, so cell type and time point are left out; the donor was told from shared clones.

V is TRBV10-3 and J is TRBJ2-1, with D possibly TRBD1 on 5 matching bases. The CDR3 sequence is 13 residues long. V lost 5 bases to trimming and J lost 8 bases, with 13 bases between them. Germline CDR1 reads ENHRY; CDR2 reads SYGVKD. As DNA, the CDR3 is TGTGCCATCAGTTGGGGCGGAAGCGATGAGCAGTTCTTC. As protein: CAISWGGSDEQFF.

The chain joins TRBV24-1 to TRBJ2-1; 8 bases line up with TRBD1. The CDR3 is 16 amino acids. The V gene's germline CDR1 is KGHDR and CDR2 SFDVKD. The J segment lost 2 bases and the V segment lost 4 bases, leaving 6 bases of the junction unmatched. CDR3 loop: CATSESTGVAYNEQFF. CDR3 nucleotide sequence: TGTGCCACCAGTGAGTCGACAGGGGTCGCCTACAATGAGCAGTTCTTC.

This clonotype was seen more than once but under ten times. The rearrangement joins TRBV7-2 to TRBJ2-3, with 13 bases identical to TRBD2. Per the germline V gene, CDR1 is SGHTA and CDR2 is FQGNSA. Losses at the gene ends were 6 bases for V and 2 bases for J; bases not matched to a gene: 5. The CDR3 has 16 residues. The CDR3 DNA sequence: TGTGCCAGCAGTCAAGGGACTAGCGGGGACACAGATACGCAGTATTTT. Its protein product is CASSQGTSGDTDTQYF. Complete variable domain (other parts from reference TRBV7-2 and TRBJ2-3): GAGVSQSPSNKVTEKGKDVELRCDPISGHTALYWYRQSLGQGLEFLIYFQGNSAPDKSGLPSDRFSAERTGGSVSTLTIQRTQQEDSAVYLCASSQGTSGDTDTQYFGPGTRLTVL.

The V and J genes are TRBV4-3 and TRBJ2-5; TRBD1 aligns across 8 bases. The ends lost 0 bases at V and 3 bases at J; junction bases unmatched: 3. This CDR3 contains 15 residues. The germline gives CDR1 LGHNA, CDR2 YSLEER. For the CDR3, the DNA is TGCGCCAGCAGCCAAGACGACAGGGGCAAAGAGACCCAGTACTTC. It codes for CASSQDDRGKETQYF.

This chain connects TRBV15 to TRBJ2-2, with 7 bases lining up with TRBD2. V trimming: 6 bases; J trimming: 0 bases; junction bases outside the gene matches: 7. This CDR3 is built from 16 residues. CDR1 LNHNV and CDR2 YYDKDF come from the germline V gene (reference sequence). CDR3 nucleotides: TGTGCCACCAGGGAGAGGGCGGGAGCGAACACCGGGGAGCTGTTTTTT. Translation gives CATRERAGANTGELFF.

This clonotype was counted a few times. The chain has TRBV5-1 and TRBJ1-1; 7 positions agree with TRBD1. The ends lost 4 bases at V and 11 bases at J; junction bases unmatched: 14. Germline V gene sequence: CDR1 SGHRS, CDR2 YFSETQ. The CDR3 spans 14 residues. The CDR3 reads CASSPGGTDAAAFF. As DNA, the CDR3 is TGCGCCAGCAGCCCTGGCGGGACAGACGCTGCGGCTTTCTTT. Full variable domain (rest looked up from reference TRBV5-1 and TRBJ1-1): KAGVTQTPRYLIKTRGQQVTLSCSPISGHRSVSWYQQTPGQGLQFLFEYFSETQRNKGNFPGRFSGRQFSNSRSEMNVSTLELGDSALYLCASSPGGTDAAAFFGQGTRLTVV.

This clonotype was found a few times. The J gene is TRBJ2-5, the V gene TRBV4-1, with D possibly matching TRBD2 (6 bases). The CDR3 runs 15 residues. Trimming left V 1 base short and J 5 bases short, with 14 bases between. Germline values: CDR1 MGHRA, CDR2 YSYEKL. CDR3 DNA sequence: TGCGCCAGCAGCCAAGGCAATGGGGGAGGCGAGACCCAGTACTTC. Translating it yields CASSQGNGGGETQYF.

The V gene is TRBV7-2, the J gene TRBJ1-2; D might be TRBD1 (6 bases). CDR1 is SGHTA, CDR2 FQGNSA, per germline. Trimming stripped 6 bases from V and 8 bases from J, with 13 bases between. The CDR3 has 12 amino acids. CDR3 coding DNA: TGTGCCAGCAGGCGGCAGGGGCGAGGCTACACCTTC. It yields the protein CASRRQGRGYTF.

The chain is built from TRBV20-1 and TRBJ1-1; no clear D. The ends were cut back, 5 bases at V and 0 bases at J, with 10 bases in the middle. Germline V CDR1 and CDR2: DFQATT, SNEGSKA (reference sequence). This CDR3 has 13 amino acids. CDR3 loop: CSAPQTLNTEAFF. In nucleotides, the CDR3 is TGCAGTGCTCCGCAGACTCTGAACACTGAAGCTTTCTTT.

The rearrangement uses TRBV29-1 and TRBJ2-3, with D possibly matching TRBD2 (6 bases). Germline-derived CDR1 and CDR2 are SQVTM and ANQGSEA. The CDR3 covers 13 residues. The V gene lost 6 bases and the J gene lost 0 bases, with 10 bases spanning the gap. The CDR3: CSVAGRSTDTQYF. As DNA, the CDR3 is TGCAGCGTGGCGGGACGGAGCACAGATACGCAGTATTTT.

There are a few counts of this clonotype. The chain uses TRBV7-8 and TRBJ2-1; a possible D gene is TRBD2 (6 bases). CDR3 length equals 14 residues. The ends were cut back, 6 bases at V and 10 bases at J, with 19 bases in the middle. The germline V gene encodes CDR1 SGHVS and CDR2 FQNEAQ. The CDR3 DNA sequence: TGTGCCAGCAGTCTCCAAACCGGGGGAAAGGAGCAGTTCTTC. Its protein product is CASSLQTGGKEQFF.

This chain joins TRBV2 and TRBJ2-3, with TRBD1 as a possible D gene (5 bases). This CDR3 spans 16 amino acids. V lost 5 bases and J lost 4, with 19 bases in between. Germline V gene lookup returns CDR1 SNHLY and CDR2 FYNNEI. The CDR3: CASSFERGRLPDTQYF. DNA for the CDR3: TGTGCCAGCAGTTTCGAAAGGGGTCGGCTCCCAGATACGCAGTATTTT.

The chain is built from TRBV6-2 or TRBV6-3 and TRBJ1-6; D unresolved. The CDR3 consists of 13 residues. CDR1 MNHEY and CDR2 SVGEGT come from the germline V gene. Trimming pared 2 bases from V and 10 bases from J, leaving 9 bases between. This CDR3 is CASSYGHLSPLHF. In DNA, the CDR3 is TGTGCCAGCAGTTACGGGCATCTATCACCCCTCCACTTT.

This sequence joins TRBV4-1 and TRBJ1-1; D is unclear. The CDR3 has 15 residues. The V end was cut by 1 base, the J end by 10 bases, with 19 bases between. Germline V gene sequence: CDR1 MGHRA, CDR2 YSYEKL. The CDR3 DNA sequence: TGCGCCAGCAGCCAAGTCGGCGAACGAACTGTAGGAGCTTTCTTT. It encodes CASSQVGERTVGAFF.

This chain connects TRBV5-4 to TRBJ1-6; D may be TRBD1 (6 bases). Looked up from germline, CDR1 is SGHNT and CDR2 is YYREEE (reference sequence). V was clipped by 2 bases and J by 0 bases, with 12 bases between them. This CDR3 has 17 residues. The CDR3 sequence is CASSLDRPSSYNSPLHF. Written as DNA, the CDR3 is TGTGCCAGCAGCTTAGACAGGCCTAGCTCCTATAATTCACCCCTCCACTTT.

The CDR3 spells CASSQVAGQCRTEAFF. The DNA for the CDR3 is TGCGCCAGCAGTCAAGTCGCAGGCCAGTGTCGGACTGAAGCTTTCTTT. The chain is built from TRBV23-1 and TRBJ1-1, with D hard to call. TRBV23-1 is an ORF for which the function is uncertain. This CDR3 spans 16 amino acids. Trimming pared 2 bases from V and 5 bases from J, leaving 18 bases between.

In DNA form, the CDR3 reads TGCAGCGTTGTAGCACCCAGCTCCTACGAGCAGTACTTC. Protein product: CSVVAPSSYEQYF. The rearrangement links TRBV29-1 to TRBJ2-7; no clear D. Trimming took 4 bases from V and 0 from J, leaving 10 bases between them. The germline V gene has CDR1 SQVTM and CDR2 ANQGSEA. This CDR3 spans 13 amino acids.

This clonotype was detected a few times. V is TRBV5-1 and J is TRBJ2-4, with D possibly matching TRBD1 (6 bases). Trimming shortened V by 4 bases and J by 0 bases, and 11 bases separated the two germline ends. Germline CDR1 and CDR2: SGHRS and YFSETQ. The CDR3 covers 15 residues. The CDR3 here is CASSEGQLAKNIQYF. The DNA of the CDR3 is TGCGCCAGCAGCGAGGGACAACTAGCCAAAAACATTCAGTACTTC. Full variable domain (remainder filled in from reference TRBV5-1 and TRBJ2-4): KAGVTQTPRYLIKTRGQQVTLSCSPISGHRSVSWYQQTPGQGLQFLFEYFSETQRNKGNFPGRFSGRQFSNSRSEMNVSTLELGDSALYLCASSEGQLAKNIQYFGAGTRLSVL.

This clonotype has just a few counts. The rearrangement uses TRBV7-6 and TRBJ2-7; TRBD2 matches at 11 bases. Trimming took 3 bases from V and 3 from J; bases not matched to a gene: 16. The germline gives CDR1 SGHVS, CDR2 FNYEAQ. The CDR3 spans 19 residues. The CDR3 protein is CASSFSPPGTSGGLYEQYF. CDR3 in DNA: TGTGCCAGCAGCTTTAGTCCTCCAGGAACTAGCGGGGGTCTCTACGAGCAGTACTTC.

In its sample, this clonotype was seen a few times. This rearrangement joins TRBV5-4 to TRBJ2-1; 10 positions match TRBD1. J gave up 4 bases and V 4 bases, and 8 bases lay outside the gene matches. The CDR3 contains 16 residues. CDR1 and CDR2 from the germline V gene are SGHNT and YYREEE (reference sequence). The CDR3 sequence: CASSTRDRGPYNEQFF. As DNA, the CDR3 is TGTGCCAGCAGCACCCGTGACAGGGGGCCGTACAATGAGCAGTTCTTC.